This TCR beta chain was observed in a study of technical replicates of blood from a handful of donors (dated by TCRdb to the late 2010s). From the germline V gene, CDR1 is SGHDT and CDR2 is YYEEEE. The CDR3 contains 15 residues, cysteine and phenylalanine counted. Of the read, only the CDR3 DNA is kept; its 45 bases are in frame from base 1. The junction shows trimming of 9 bases on V and 3 bases on J, and the gene matches do not reach 14 bases of it. Concerning this clone: Its antigen is still unknown. There are no base qualities to consult, and no much larger clone falls within one base.

Receptor amplification or capture employed the immunoSEQ multiplex PCR assay. Imported from immuneACCESS, the table was reduced by TCRdb to in-frame sequences with V and J called. These copies leave out some clones; in studies compared against another copy, an unresolved V gene accounts for under half, and the cause of the remainder is not known. Counted in this sample were more than 75,000 clones; about 96% of them appeared once. The ten largest clones represent about 0.34% of the sample. The material sequenced was T cells isolated from PBMCs. The chain couples TRBV5-6 to TRBJ1-1; 7 central nucleotides agree with TRBD1. The source of this sequence is a human donor in good health. The CDR3 region reads CATSERGRWDTEAFF. The nucleotide sequence is TGTGCCACCTCAGAAAGGGGGCGCTGGGACACTGAAGCTTTCTTT.